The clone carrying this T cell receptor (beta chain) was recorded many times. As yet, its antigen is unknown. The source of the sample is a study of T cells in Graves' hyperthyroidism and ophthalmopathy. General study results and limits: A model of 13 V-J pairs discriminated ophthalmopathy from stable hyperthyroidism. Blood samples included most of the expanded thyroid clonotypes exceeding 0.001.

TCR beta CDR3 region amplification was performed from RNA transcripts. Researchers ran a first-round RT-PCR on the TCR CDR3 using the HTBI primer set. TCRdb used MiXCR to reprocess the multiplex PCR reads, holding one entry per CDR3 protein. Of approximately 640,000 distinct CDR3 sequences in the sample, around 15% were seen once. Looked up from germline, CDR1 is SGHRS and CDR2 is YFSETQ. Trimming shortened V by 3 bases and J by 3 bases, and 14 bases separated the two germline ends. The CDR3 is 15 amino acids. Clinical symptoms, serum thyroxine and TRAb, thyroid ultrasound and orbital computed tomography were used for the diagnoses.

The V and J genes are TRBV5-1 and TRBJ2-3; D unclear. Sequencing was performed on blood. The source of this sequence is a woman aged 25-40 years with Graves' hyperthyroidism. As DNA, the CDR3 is TGCGCCAGCAGCTCTATCGAGGCTTGGACAGATACGCAGTATTTT. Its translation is CASSSIEAWTDTQYF.